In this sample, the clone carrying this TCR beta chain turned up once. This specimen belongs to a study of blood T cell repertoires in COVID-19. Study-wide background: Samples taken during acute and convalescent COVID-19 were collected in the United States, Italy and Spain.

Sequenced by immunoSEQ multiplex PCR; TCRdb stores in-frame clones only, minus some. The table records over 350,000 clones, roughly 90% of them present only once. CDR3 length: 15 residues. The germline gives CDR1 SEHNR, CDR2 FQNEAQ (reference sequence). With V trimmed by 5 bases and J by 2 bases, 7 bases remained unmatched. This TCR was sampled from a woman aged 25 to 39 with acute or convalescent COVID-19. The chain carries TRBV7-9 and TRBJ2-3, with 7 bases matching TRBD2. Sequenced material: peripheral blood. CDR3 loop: CASSLAGDFTDTQYF. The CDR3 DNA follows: TGTGCCAGCAGCCTCGCGGGAGACTTCACAGATACGCAGTATTTT.